This TCR beta chain was profiled in a study of early T cells in non-severe SARS-CoV-2 infection. Looked up from germline, CDR1 is SGHVS and CDR2 is FNYEAQ. Trimming stripped 5 bases from V and 5 bases from J, with 12 bases between. The CDR3 has 13 amino acids. TCRdb reprocessed the 5' RACE reads with MiXCR, giving one entry per CDR3 protein. The table records fewer than 75,000 distinct CDR3 sequences, about 19% of them present only once. This sequence was found in an adult who was a healthcare worker with PCR-confirmed SARS-CoV-2 infection or an uninfected control (not recorded which). The genes are TRBV7-6 and TRBJ2-5; no clear D gene. This sample comprised whole blood, obtained at baseline. The CDR3 here is CASSARVRETQYF. The CDR3 DNA is TGTGCCAGCAGCGCCCGCGTGAGGGAGACCCAGTACTTC.